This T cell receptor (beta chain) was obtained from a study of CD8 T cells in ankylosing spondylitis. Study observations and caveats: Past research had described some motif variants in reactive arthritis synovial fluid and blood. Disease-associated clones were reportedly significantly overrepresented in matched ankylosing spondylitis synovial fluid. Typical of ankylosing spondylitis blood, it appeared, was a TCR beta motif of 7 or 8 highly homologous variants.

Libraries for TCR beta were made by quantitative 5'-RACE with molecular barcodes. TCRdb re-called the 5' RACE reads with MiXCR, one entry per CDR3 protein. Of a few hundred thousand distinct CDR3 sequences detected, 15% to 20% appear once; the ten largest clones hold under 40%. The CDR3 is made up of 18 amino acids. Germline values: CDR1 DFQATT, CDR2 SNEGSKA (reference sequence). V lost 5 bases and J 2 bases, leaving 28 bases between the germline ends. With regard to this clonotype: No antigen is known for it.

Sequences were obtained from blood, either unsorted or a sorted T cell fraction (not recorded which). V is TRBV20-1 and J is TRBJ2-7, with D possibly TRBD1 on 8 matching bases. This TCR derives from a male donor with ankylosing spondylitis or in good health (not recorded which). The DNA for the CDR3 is TGCAGTGCTGGGGGCGGACAGGGTAGGGCTAGCGGACCCTACGAGCAGTACTTC. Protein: CSAGGGQGRASGPYEQYF.